The present entry profiles one TCR beta chain with its context. What it recognizes is unknown. The protocol was immunoSEQ multiplex PCR, while the TCRdb copy is restricted to in-frame clones and leaves out a portion. The sample shows tens of thousands of clones, 88% of them seen only once. The data were taken from a study of T cells in localized non-small cell lung cancer. Study-level findings and limits: Heterogeneity remains possible, as sequencing covered one tumor region only. Adjacent lung exhibited a median of 57 among the 100 most abundant tumor clones. Uninvolved nearby lung showed the greatest T cell clonality, exceeding that found in tumor. Elevated blood T cell density was associated with longer overall survival.

CDR3 length equals 11 residues. Germline V gene lookup returns CDR1 DFQATT and CDR2 SNEGSKA (reference sequence). The V end lost 5 bases, the J end lost 5 bases, and 8 bases lay between the germline ends. Sequenced here: peripheral blood mononuclear cells, sampled before any cancer treatment. This sequence originates from a male donor aged 60 or over with stage II lung adenocarcinoma. The chain recombines TRBV20-1 with TRBJ2-3; no reliable D call. The CDR3 is CSARLVDTQYF. CDR3 sequence (DNA): TGCAGTGCTCGCCTCGTAGATACGCAGTATTTT.